This entry features one T cell receptor (beta chain) sequence. Its antigen is as yet unknown. TCR beta CDR3 regions were amplified from RNA. An initial round of RT-PCR targeting the TCR CDR3 relied on the HTBI primer set. TCRdb used MiXCR to reprocess the multiplex PCR reads, holding one entry per CDR3 protein. Of approximately 630,000 distinct CDR3 sequences detected, roughly 16% appear once; the ten largest clones hold 3.8%. This CDR3 is built from 19 residues. Per germline, CDR1 LGHDT and CDR2 YNNKEL (reference sequence). Germline trimming cut 0 bases from V and 5 bases from J; bases unmatched to any gene: 12. The data stem from a study of T cells in Graves' hyperthyroidism and ophthalmopathy. Notes on the study in general: Most expanded thyroid clonotypes above 0.001 recurred in blood.

The sample comprised blood. The source is a woman aged 25 to 39 with Graves' hyperthyroidism. The chain links TRBV3-1 to TRBJ2-1; 11 nucleotides agree with TRBD2. DNA for the CDR3: TGTGCCAGCAGCCAAGATCATATGCCGGGACTAGCGGACAACAATGAGCAGTTCTTC. Amino acids: CASSQDHMPGLADNNEQFF.